This TCR beta chain was sequenced for a study of immune heterogeneity within non-small cell lung tumors (dated by TCRdb to 2016 to 2019). Describing the broader study: By histology, the tumors included roughly 9 non-squamous carcinomas, a handful of squamous cell carcinomas and 1 tumor not otherwise specified. TCR repertoires were analyzed from around 59 tumor loci of approximately 16 patients, while transcriptome data covered only 35 to 45 loci from roughly 12 patients. To examine intratumoral immune heterogeneity, the study used whole-exome sequencing, RNA-seq and TCR beta repertoire sequencing on multiple spatially distinct regions of each NSCLC tumor. Binding of neoantigens to the HLA alleles of each patient was predicted with netMHCpan-3.0 for mutant peptides of 8 to 11 amino acids. Broad study findings and their caveats: High-frequency TCR beta clonotypes were found to be largely distinct between individual patients. Local tumor mutational burden and local T-cell repertoire clonality had a statistically significant but moderate positive correlation (R about 0.3). Within a patient, the same dominant CDR3B clonotypes appeared at multiple loci, but different tumor locations also contained unique high-frequency clones.

The V end gives up 0 bases and the J end 5 bases, leaving 4 bases in the junction not matched to a gene. The cysteine opens and the phenylalanine closes a CDR3 of 15 amino acids. The sequence is cut down to CDR3 DNA, 45 bases in frame from base 1. Looking up the germline V gene yields CDR1 SGDLS and CDR2 YYNGEE. A multiplex PCR system amplified the TCR beta CDR3 region, with a first 10-cycle round using 32 V-gene forward and 13 J-gene reverse primers. A QIAGEN Multiplex PCR Kit was used for first-round PCR, and the primer sequences were filed in Chinese patent CN105087789A. Illumina universal primers were added in a second PCR round performed with the Phusion High-Fidelity PCR Kit. The TCR libraries underwent paired-end sequencing with a read length of 151 bp on the Illumina HiSeq X Ten platform. The original pipeline was this. Reads without multiplex PCR primers were removed using Cutadapt, read pairs were merged using PEAR, and CDR3 regions were called using MiXCR with default settings. Shannon entropy measured repertoire diversity, and clonality was calculated as one minus the Shannon entropy divided by the ln of the count of productive unique sequences. Clonotypes at a frequency of at least 0.5% were defined as dominant or high-frequency T-cell clones. Using fastp trimming at Q25 and MiXCR clonotype assembly, TCRdb reanalyzed the public sequencing data and kept in-frame beta chains. Entries that share a CDR3 protein sequence are merged under the most common genes and DNA. The V and J calls come from TCRdb's annotation, not from the publication. Present in this sample are more than 5,000 distinct CDR3 sequences, about 20% of which were seen just once. Approximately 13% of the sample rests with the top ten.

Genomic DNA was extracted from bulk tumor tissue and used as the TCR template, and roughly 600 ng gDNA was amplified per sample. During surgery, several biopsies were collected from each primary tumor and placed as far from one another as possible within the tumor mass. The study cohort was described as untreated, and the patients were newly diagnosed NSCLC cases having curative surgery. The donor group was made up of approximately 15 newly diagnosed non-small cell lung cancer patients undergoing surgery with curative intent. Resected tumor masses were reviewed by two independent pathologists. Sequencing was performed only on DNA and RNA samples of high quality. A word on this clonotype: It lacks a known antigen. Within one base of it there is no much larger clone, and no base qualities were kept.

Material for sequencing was lung tumor tissue. This clonotype was sampled from a female donor with non-small cell lung cancer. The sequence is built from TRBV9 and TRBJ2-3, with TRBD2 identical over 9 junction bases. The DNA sequence reads TGTGCCAGCAGCGTAGTGCCTAGCGGGGTAGATACGCAGTATTTT. Its protein reads: CASSVVPSGVDTQYF.